This T cell receptor beta chain was documented in a study of cytomegalovirus exposure and HLA in healthy donors. The PCR contained 60 Vbeta and 13 Jbeta primers. Generated by immunoSEQ multiplex PCR, the TCRdb table keeps only in-frame clones and is missing some. The sample consists of about 31,000 clones, around 60% of them appearing once. The CDR3 runs 15 residues. The V gene lost 0 bases and the J gene lost 0 bases, with 7 bases spanning the gap. Germline-derived CDR1 and CDR2 are SGHRS and YFSETQ. About this clone itself: The antigen remains undetermined.

Whole-study findings and limits: In an earlier analysis, about 90% or about 30%: the productive usage of most TCR beta V segments. Analyzed later, most CMV-associated TCR beta chains appeared HLA-restricted.

Sequenced: PBMCs. The chain uses TRBV5-1 and TRBJ1-3; D call uncertain. This receptor was taken from a man aged 50-60 years in good health and CMV-seropositive. The CDR3 reads CASSLAVSSGNTIYF. The DNA for the CDR3 is TGCGCCAGCAGCTTGGCGGTAAGCTCTGGAAACACCATATATTTT.